This T cell receptor (beta chain) was retrieved from a study of blood T cell repertoires in COVID-19. The V and J ends lost 1 base and 4 bases, in that order; junction bases with no gene match: 12. The CDR3 is 17 amino acids. The germline CDR1 and CDR2 sequences are SQVTM and ANQGSEA. Methods used by the authors: The assay estimated nucleated cells by amplifying reference gene primers. Sequenced by immunoSEQ multiplex PCR; TCRdb stores in-frame clones only, minus some. V and J calls and clone size are given by that table; D and trimming were obtained from the DNA. The sample shows 130,000 or so clones, approximately 83% of them seen only once.

The sample taken for sequencing was peripheral blood. This receptor was identified in a woman over 75 with acute or convalescent COVID-19. This sequence joins TRBV29-1 and TRBJ1-4; TRBD1 agrees at 7 bases. The CDR3: CSVEVRSTGQNNEKLFF. The CDR3 nucleotides read TGCAGCGTTGAAGTACGGTCGACGGGACAGAATAATGAAAAACTGTTTTTT.